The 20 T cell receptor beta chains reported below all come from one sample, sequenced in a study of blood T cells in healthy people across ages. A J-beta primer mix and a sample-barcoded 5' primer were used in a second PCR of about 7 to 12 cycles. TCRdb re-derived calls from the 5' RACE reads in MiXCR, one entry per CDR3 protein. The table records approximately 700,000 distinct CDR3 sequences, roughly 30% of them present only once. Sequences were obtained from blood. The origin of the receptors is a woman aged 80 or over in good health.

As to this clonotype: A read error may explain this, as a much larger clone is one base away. In nucleotides, the CDR3 is TGTGCCAGCAGTCAGACAGCGATCTACAAGCAGTACTTC. Protein product: CASSQTAIYKQYF. V and J are TRBV6-6 and TRBJ2-7; tentatively, D is TRBD1 (5 bases). Germline V gene data show CDR1 as MNHNY and CDR2 as SVGAGI (reference sequence). The CDR3 spans 13 residues.

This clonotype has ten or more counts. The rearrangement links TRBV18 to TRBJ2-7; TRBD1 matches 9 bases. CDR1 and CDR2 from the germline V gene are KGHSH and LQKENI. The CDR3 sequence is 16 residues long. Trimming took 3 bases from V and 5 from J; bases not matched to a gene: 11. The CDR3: CASSPSRGTGKDEQYF. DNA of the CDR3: TGTGCCAGCTCACCGAGTCGGGGGACAGGGAAGGACGAGCAGTACTTC.

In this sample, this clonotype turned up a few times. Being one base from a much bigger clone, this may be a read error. In DNA, the CDR3 is TGTGCCAGCAGCGCTATGGGACAGGATTTCTTAAGCTCCTACAATGAGCAGTACTTC. This translates into CASSAMGQDFLSSYNEQYF. This rearrangement joins TRBV6-2 or TRBV6-3 to TRBJ2-1; 8 nucleotides match TRBD1. The J call may be wrong; the DNA end is better matched by TRBJ2-7. Germline CDR1 is MNHEY and CDR2 is SVGEGT. The CDR3 consists of 19 residues.

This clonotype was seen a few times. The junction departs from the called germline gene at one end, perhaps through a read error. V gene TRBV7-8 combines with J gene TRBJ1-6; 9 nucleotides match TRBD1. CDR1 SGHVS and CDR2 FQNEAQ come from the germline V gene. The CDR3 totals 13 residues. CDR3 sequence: CASSGQGNSPPHF. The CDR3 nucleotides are TGTGCCAGCTCCGGACAGGGGAATTCACCCCCCCACTTT. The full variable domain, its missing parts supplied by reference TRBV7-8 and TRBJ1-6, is GAGVSQSPRYKVAKRGQDVALRCDPISGHVSLFWYQQALGQGPEFLTYFQNEAQLDKSGLPSDRFFAERPEGSVSTLKIQRTQQEDSAVYLCASSGQGNSPPHFGNGTRLTVT.

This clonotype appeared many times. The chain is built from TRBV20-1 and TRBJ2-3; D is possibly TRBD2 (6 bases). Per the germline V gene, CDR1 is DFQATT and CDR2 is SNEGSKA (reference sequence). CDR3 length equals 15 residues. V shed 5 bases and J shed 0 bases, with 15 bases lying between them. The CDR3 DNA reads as TGCAGTGCTCCAGCTAGGGACTCTAGCACAGATACGCAGTATTTT. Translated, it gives CSAPARDSSTDTQYF.

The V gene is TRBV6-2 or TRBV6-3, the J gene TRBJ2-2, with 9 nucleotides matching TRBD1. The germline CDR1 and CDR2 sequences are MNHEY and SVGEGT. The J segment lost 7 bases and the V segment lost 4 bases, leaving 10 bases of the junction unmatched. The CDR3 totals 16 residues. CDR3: CASSLLGQGRFGELFF. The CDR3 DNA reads TGTGCCAGCAGTTTACTGGGACAGGGCCGTTTCGGGGAGCTGTTTTTT.

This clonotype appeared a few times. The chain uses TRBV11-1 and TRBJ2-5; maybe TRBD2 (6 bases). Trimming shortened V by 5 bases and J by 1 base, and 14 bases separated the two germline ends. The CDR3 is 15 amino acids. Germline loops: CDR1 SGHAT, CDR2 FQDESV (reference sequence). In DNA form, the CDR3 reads TGTGCCAGCAGCGTACAACTAGCTTTCCAAGAGACCCAGTACTTC. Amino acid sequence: CASSVQLAFQETQYF.

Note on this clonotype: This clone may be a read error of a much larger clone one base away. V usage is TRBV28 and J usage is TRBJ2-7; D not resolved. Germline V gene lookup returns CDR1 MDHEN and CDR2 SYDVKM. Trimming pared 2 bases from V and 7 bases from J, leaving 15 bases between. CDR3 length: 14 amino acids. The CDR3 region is CASSLDPLGFEQYF. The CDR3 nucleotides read TGTGCCAGCAGTTTAGACCCGTTGGGATTTGAGCAGTACTTC.

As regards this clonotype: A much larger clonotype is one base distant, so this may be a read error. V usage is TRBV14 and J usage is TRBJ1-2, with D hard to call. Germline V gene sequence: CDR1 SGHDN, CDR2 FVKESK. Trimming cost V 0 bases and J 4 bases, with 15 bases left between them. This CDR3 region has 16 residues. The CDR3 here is CASSQDWAHATYGYTF. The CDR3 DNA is TGTGCCAGCAGCCAAGATTGGGCACATGCTACCTATGGCTACACCTTC.

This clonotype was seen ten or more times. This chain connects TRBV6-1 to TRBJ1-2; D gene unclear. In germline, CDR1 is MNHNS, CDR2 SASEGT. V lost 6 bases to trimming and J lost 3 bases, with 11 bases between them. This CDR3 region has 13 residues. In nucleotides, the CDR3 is TGTGCCAGCAGCGCGGACGGTTACTATGGCTACACCTTC. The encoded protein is CASSADGYYGYTF.

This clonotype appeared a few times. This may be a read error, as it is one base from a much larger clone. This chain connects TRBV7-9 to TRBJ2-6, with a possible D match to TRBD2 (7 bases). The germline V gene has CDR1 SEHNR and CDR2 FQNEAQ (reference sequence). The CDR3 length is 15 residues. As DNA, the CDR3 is TGTGCCAGCAGCTTGGGGAGGGCAGGGGCCAACGTCCGGACTTTC. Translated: CASSLGRAGANVRTF.

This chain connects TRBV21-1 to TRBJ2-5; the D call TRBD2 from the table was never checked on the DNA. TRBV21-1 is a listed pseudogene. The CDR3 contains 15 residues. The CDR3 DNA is TGTGCCAGCAGCGAGGGACTAGCGGGATTCAATGAGCAGTACTTC. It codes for CASSEGLAGFNEQYF.

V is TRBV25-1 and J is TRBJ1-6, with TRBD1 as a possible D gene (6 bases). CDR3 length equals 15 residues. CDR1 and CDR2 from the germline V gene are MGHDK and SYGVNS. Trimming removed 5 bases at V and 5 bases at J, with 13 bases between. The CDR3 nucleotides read TGTGCCAGCAGTTCCCTGGGGGGGCATAATTCACCCCTCCACTTT. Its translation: CASSSLGGHNSPLHF.

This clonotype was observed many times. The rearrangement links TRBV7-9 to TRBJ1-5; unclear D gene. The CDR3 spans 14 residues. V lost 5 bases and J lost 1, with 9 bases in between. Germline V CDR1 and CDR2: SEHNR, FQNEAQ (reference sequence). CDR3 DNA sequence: TGTGCCAGCAGCCCTACATCAAGCAATCAGCCCCAGCATTTT. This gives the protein CASSPTSSNQPQHF.

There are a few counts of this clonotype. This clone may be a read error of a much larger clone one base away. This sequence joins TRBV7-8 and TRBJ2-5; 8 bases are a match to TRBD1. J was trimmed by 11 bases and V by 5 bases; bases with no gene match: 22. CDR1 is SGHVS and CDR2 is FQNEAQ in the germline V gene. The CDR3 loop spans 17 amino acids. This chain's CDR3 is CASSPDPAQGAWNEQYF. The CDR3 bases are TGTGCCAGCAGCCCAGACCCTGCGCAGGGGGCTTGGAATGAGCAGTACTTC.

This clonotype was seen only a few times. The CDR3 is CASSPTTRGGNNEQFF. Written as DNA, the CDR3 is TGTGCCAGCAGCCCGACCACTAGGGGAGGCAACAATGAGCAGTTCTTC. V is TRBV13 and J is TRBJ2-1, with a tentative D call TRBD2 (6 bases). Per the germline V gene, CDR1 is PRHDT and CDR2 is FYEKMQ (reference sequence). This CDR3 spans 16 amino acids. The ends were cut back, 5 bases at V and 5 bases at J, with 19 bases in the middle.

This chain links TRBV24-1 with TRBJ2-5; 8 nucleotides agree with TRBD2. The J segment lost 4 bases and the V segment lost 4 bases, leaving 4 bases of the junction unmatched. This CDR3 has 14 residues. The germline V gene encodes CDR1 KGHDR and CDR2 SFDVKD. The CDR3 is CATSDSGTRETQYF. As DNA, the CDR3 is TGTGCCACCAGTGACTCCGGGACTAGAGAGACCCAGTACTTC.

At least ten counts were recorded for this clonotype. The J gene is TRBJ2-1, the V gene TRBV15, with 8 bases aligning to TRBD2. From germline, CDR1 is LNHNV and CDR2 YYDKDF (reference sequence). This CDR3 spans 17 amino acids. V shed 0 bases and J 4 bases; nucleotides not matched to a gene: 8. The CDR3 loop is CATSRDRRGGDYNEQFF. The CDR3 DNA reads TGTGCCACCAGCAGAGATAGACGGGGGGGAGATTACAATGAGCAGTTCTTC.

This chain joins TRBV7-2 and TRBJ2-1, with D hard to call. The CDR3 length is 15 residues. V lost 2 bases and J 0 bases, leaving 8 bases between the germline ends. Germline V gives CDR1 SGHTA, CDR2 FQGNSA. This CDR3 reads CASSLKHASYNEQFF. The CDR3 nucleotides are TGTGCCAGCAGCTTAAAGCACGCCTCCTACAATGAGCAGTTCTTC.

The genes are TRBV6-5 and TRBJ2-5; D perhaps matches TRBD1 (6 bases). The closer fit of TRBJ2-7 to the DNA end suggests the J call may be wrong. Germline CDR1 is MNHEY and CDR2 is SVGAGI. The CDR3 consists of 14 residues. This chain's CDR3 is CASSSGRGRHEQYF. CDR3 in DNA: TGTGCCAGCAGTTCGGGCAGGGGCCGGCACGAGCAGTACTTC.